Below, 25 T cell receptor beta chains from the same sample are listed, as sequenced in a study of cytomegalovirus exposure and HLA in healthy donors (dated by TCRdb to about 2017). Library method: the immunoSEQ multiplex PCR assay. For the multiplex PCR, a mixture combining 60 forward primers for TCR Vbeta segments and 13 reverse primers for TCR Jbeta segments was used. TCRdb carries this immuneACCESS record with in-frame sequences only. Its versions omit some clonotypes, under half of them owing to an unresolved V gene in the studies checked, with the rest unexplained. Here the sample has some 180,000 clones; roughly three quarters occur a single time. The top ten constitute over 2.5% of the sample. Sequenced sample: PBMCs. The receptors originated from a male donor in good health and CMV-seronegative.

V is TRBV6-5 and J is TRBJ1-2; D is ambiguous. The CDR3 is made up of 13 amino acids. Germline V CDR1 and CDR2: MNHEY, SVGAGI. Trimming left V 0 bases short and J 8 bases short, with 10 bases between. CDR3 loop: CASSYSIGRGYTF. CDR3 sequence (DNA): TGTGCCAGCAGTTACTCGATAGGGAGAGGCTACACCTTC.

The V and J genes are TRBV7-9 and TRBJ1-1; weak D call: TRBD1 (6 bases). There are 11 residues in the CDR3. Trimming removed 6 bases from V and 6 bases from J, with 8 bases in between. Germline assignment: CDR1 SEHNR and CDR2 FQNEAQ (reference sequence). Here the CDR3 reads CASRWGPEAFF. CDR3 in DNA: TGTGCCAGCAGATGGGGGCCTGAAGCTTTCTTT.

To note about this clone: The junction departs from germline at one end; a sequencing error may be responsible. The chain employs TRBV2 and TRBJ1-6, with a weak D call TRBD1 (6 bases). The V gene's germline CDR1 is SNHLY and CDR2 FYNNEI. This CDR3 is built from 15 residues. The CDR3 nucleotides are TGTGCCAGCAGTGAACAGGGGATCTATAATTCACCCCCCCACTTT. Translation: CASSEQGIYNSPPHF.

The chain links TRBV28 to TRBJ1-6, with 7 nucleotides matching TRBD1. The V gene end was trimmed by 5 bases and the J gene end by 0 bases; junction bases not matched to a gene: 7. The CDR3 has 17 amino acids. Germline-derived CDR1 and CDR2 are MDHEN and SYDVKM. The CDR3 is CASSPPRQGSYNSPLHF. Written as DNA, the CDR3 is TGTGCCAGCAGTCCCCCCCGACAGGGCTCCTATAATTCACCCCTCCACTTT. Complete variable domain (other parts from reference TRBV28 and TRBJ1-6): DVKVTQSSRYLVKRTGEKVFLECVQDMDHENMFWYRQDPGLGLRLIYFSYDVKMKEKGDIPEGYSVSREKKERFSLILESASTNQTSMYLCASSPPRQGSYNSPLHFGNGTRLTVT.

The rearrangement joins TRBV19 to TRBJ2-7; D may be TRBD2 (6 bases). The germline gives CDR1 LNHDA, CDR2 SQIVND (reference sequence). V lost 11 bases and J lost 1, with 15 bases in between. This CDR3 has 13 amino acids. The CDR3 reads CASRDSWSYEQYF. In nucleotides, the CDR3 is TGTGCCTCCCGGGACTCATGGTCCTACGAGCAGTACTTC.

On this clone itself: The sample has other DNA sequences that encode this CDR3 too. The chain has TRBV6-1 and TRBJ2-3, with D perhaps TRBD2 (6 bases). Germline CDR1 and CDR2: MNHNS and SASEGT. There are 15 residues in the CDR3. Trimming removed 0 bases at V and 2 bases at J, with 9 bases between. Written as DNA, the CDR3 is TGTGCCAGCAGTGAAGCGGCGGGGCTCACAGATACGCAGTATTTT. It yields the protein CASSEAAGLTDTQYF.

This sequence joins TRBV6-5 and TRBJ1-1, with D hard to call. The V gene's germline CDR1 is MNHEY and CDR2 SVGAGI. CDR3 length: 14 residues. V was shortened by 6 bases and J by 2 bases, with 13 bases between the two germline ends. CDR3 bases: TGTGCCAGCAGCGCGCGAGGCACAAACACTGAAGCTTTCTTT. It is translated as CASSARGTNTEAFF.

The rearrangement uses TRBV5-4 and TRBJ1-3; the D gene is possibly TRBD1 (6 bases). CDR1 is SGHNT and CDR2 is YYREEE in the germline V gene (reference sequence). V was pared by 2 bases and J by 0 bases, with 12 bases between. This CDR3 contains 16 residues. The CDR3 is CASSLLTGISGNTIYF. The CDR3 DNA reads TGTGCCAGCAGCTTACTCACAGGGATCTCTGGAAACACCATATATTTT.

The chain couples TRBV6-1 to TRBJ1-2; TRBD1 is a possible D gene (6 bases). From germline, CDR1 is MNHNS and CDR2 SASEGT. Trimming removed 10 bases from V and 3 bases from J, with 21 bases in between. CDR3 length: 15 residues. CDR3 in DNA: TGTGCCACCTTGAAGGGGAGGGGGTCAGACTATGGCTACACCTTC. It is translated as CATLKGRGSDYGYTF.

This clone was picked up a small number of times. The chain couples TRBV9 to TRBJ1-3, with D maybe TRBD1 (5 bases). Trimming removed 2 bases at V and 0 bases at J, with 9 bases between. This CDR3 spans 15 amino acids. Germline V gene data show CDR1 as SGDLS and CDR2 as YYNGEE. The CDR3 loop is CASSVGGTSGNTIYF. CDR3 DNA sequence: TGTGCCAGCAGCGTCGGAGGGACCTCTGGAAACACCATATATTTT.

The chain is built from TRBV5-4 and TRBJ2-3, with 9 nucleotides matching TRBD2. With 4 bases clipped from V and 0 bases from J, the junction kept 3 bases outside the gene matches. CDR1 and CDR2 from the germline V gene are SGHNT and YYREEE (reference sequence). The CDR3 covers 15 residues. The CDR3 reads CASSLAGKSTDTQYF. CDR3 in DNA: TGTGCCAGCAGCCTAGCGGGGAAAAGCACAGATACGCAGTATTTT.

This clone occurred a few times. The V gene is TRBV19, the J gene TRBJ2-5; no clear D. Germline loops: CDR1 LNHDA, CDR2 SQIVND (reference sequence). There are 11 residues in the CDR3. Trimming pared 6 bases from V and 1 base from J, leaving 3 bases between. CDR3 coding DNA: TGTGCCAGTAGCATCCAAGAGACCCAGTACTTC. Translation: CASSIQETQYF.

This clone was recorded once. This chain connects TRBV11-2 to TRBJ2-1; 12 nucleotides align to TRBD2. The CDR3 runs 15 residues. Germline CDR1 is SGHAT and CDR2 is FQNNGV. V was clipped by 6 bases and J by 6 bases; unmatched bases: 6. CDR3 amino acids: CASRRLAGARNEQFF. CDR3 coding DNA: TGTGCCAGCAGGAGACTAGCGGGGGCTCGCAATGAGCAGTTCTTC.

The V call is TRBV5-1, the J call TRBJ2-5; TRBD1 agrees at 12 bases. V shed 3 bases, J shed 3 bases, and the junction held 6 bases outside the gene matches. The CDR3 loop spans 16 amino acids. CDR1 and CDR2 from the germline V gene are SGHRS and YFSETQ. The CDR3 sequence is CASSYGTGGREETQYF. DNA of the CDR3: TGCGCCAGCAGCTACGGGACAGGGGGCCGTGAAGAGACCCAGTACTTC.

The J gene is TRBJ1-1, the V gene TRBV28, with a possible D match to TRBD1 (6 bases). Germline V CDR1 and CDR2: MDHEN, SYDVKM. There are 13 residues in the CDR3. V lost 7 bases to trimming and J lost 4 bases, with 13 bases between them. CDR3: CASTGGASTEAFF. The CDR3 nucleotides read TGTGCCAGCACGGGGGGGGCAAGCACTGAAGCTTTCTTT.

The gene calls are TRBV27 and TRBJ1-1, with D maybe TRBD1 (6 bases). CDR1 MNHEY and CDR2 SMNVEV come from the germline V gene (reference sequence). The CDR3 covers 13 residues. V was trimmed by 8 bases and J by 7 bases, leaving 17 bases between them. CDR3 protein: CASGNQGGFEAFF. The CDR3, as DNA: TGTGCCAGCGGAAACCAAGGGGGATTTGAAGCTTTCTTT.

V and J are TRBV6-1 and TRBJ2-3; 8 bases line up with TRBD1. V shed 3 bases and J 1 base; nucleotides not matched to a gene: 6. Germline CDR1 is MNHNS and CDR2 is SASEGT. The CDR3 runs to 16 residues. CDR3 sequence (DNA): TGTGCCAGCAGTGACGTGAGGGGACAGGGCACAGATACGCAGTATTTT. It specifies CASSDVRGQGTDTQYF.

The chain carries TRBV2 and TRBJ2-2; TRBD1 matches 10 bases. Losses at the gene ends were 7 bases for V and 4 bases for J; bases not matched to a gene: 3. The length of the CDR3 is 14 residues. Germline assignment: CDR1 SNHLY and CDR2 FYNNEI. The CDR3 sequence: CASIWTGGTGELFF. The CDR3 DNA reads as TGTGCCAGCATTTGGACAGGGGGCACCGGGGAGCTGTTTTTT.

This chain uses TRBV30 with TRBJ1-2; tentatively, D is TRBD1 (6 bases). Trimming left V 2 bases short and J 7 bases short, with 14 bases between. This CDR3 comprises 13 residues. The germline CDR1 and CDR2 sequences are GTSNPN and SVGIG (reference sequence). CDR3 amino acids: CAWSRLEGVGYTF. For the CDR3, the DNA is TGTGCCTGGAGTCGGCTTGAGGGGGTTGGCTACACCTTC.

The rearrangement uses TRBV11-2 and TRBJ2-2; tentative D call: TRBD2 (7 bases). The CDR3 has 16 residues. Germline V gene data show CDR1 as SGHAT and CDR2 as FQNNGV. Trimming shortened V by 5 bases and J by 4 bases, and 17 bases separated the two germline ends. In DNA, the CDR3 is TGTGCCAGCAGCCCGGGGAGGGGGGGCCGCACCGGGGAGCTGTTTTTT. Translation gives CASSPGRGGRTGELFF.

This clone appeared a few times. V is TRBV2 and J is TRBJ2-3, with D uncertain. V was pared by 7 bases and J by 5 bases, with 4 bases between. The CDR3 runs 10 residues. Looked up from germline, CDR1 is SNHLY and CDR2 is FYNNEI. The DNA for the CDR3 is TGTGCCAGCACACTAGATACGCAGTATTTT. Its protein is CASTLDTQYF.

The V gene is TRBV28, the J gene TRBJ2-1, with 8 bases identical to TRBD2. This CDR3 spans 17 amino acids. Germline-derived CDR1 and CDR2 are MDHEN and SYDVKM. V lost 2 bases and J lost 7; bases outside the gene matches: 13. CDR3 residues: CASSLIRQAGVGNEQFF. CDR3 nucleotide sequence: TGTGCCAGCAGTTTAATTCGCCAAGCGGGAGTCGGGAATGAGCAGTTCTTC.

This chain joins TRBV5-1 and TRBJ2-3; D is ambiguous. CDR1 is SGHRS and CDR2 is YFSETQ in the germline V gene. V lost 8 bases and J lost 1, with 11 bases in between. This CDR3 spans 13 amino acids. The CDR3: CASFPSGTDTQYF. Written as DNA, the CDR3 is TGCGCCAGTTTCCCTTCGGGCACAGATACGCAGTATTTT.

The chain recombines TRBV5-1 with TRBJ1-6; 7 bases fit TRBD1. Germline CDR1 SGHRS, CDR2 YFSETQ. This CDR3 is 14 amino acids long. The ends lost 5 bases at V and 7 bases at J; junction bases unmatched: 6. The CDR3 region has the DNA TGCGCCAGCAGTTCCGAGACAGGGAATTCACCCCTCCACTTT. It translates to CASSSETGNSPLHF.

In this sample, this clone turned up a few times. The J gene is TRBJ2-3, the V gene TRBV10-2; 9 bases line up with TRBD2. Germline V gene sequence: CDR1 WSHSY, CDR2 SAAADI. This CDR3 has 15 residues. V was clipped by 2 bases and J by 4 bases; unmatched bases: 4. CDR3 residues: CASSEASGVADTQYF. CDR3 coding DNA: TGCGCCAGCAGTGAGGCTAGCGGGGTGGCAGATACGCAGTATTTT.